The rows below give T cell receptor beta chains drawn from one sample of a study of cytomegalovirus exposure and HLA in healthy donors. Using immunoSEQ multiplex PCR, the repertoire was profiled, and TCRdb retains in-frame clones only, with some absent. This sample has about 150,000 clones, with 70% to 80% found just once. Sequenced sample: PBMCs. Receptors were obtained from a woman aged 60-75 years in good health and CMV-seropositive. The CDR3 runs from the conserved cysteine through the conserved F or W. Each record gives: J gene, D gene, clone size, V gene, CDR3 protein, CDR3 DNA. The D gene is left open where the match is weak. A clone size is listed for some rows: how often the clone was seen (once, few, many), or a class if it is expanded.

j_gene: TRBJ2-7; d_gene: .; abundance: .; v_gene: TRBV28; CDR3aa: CASSSGTARRGNYEQYF; CDR3nt: TGTGCCAGCAGTTCTGGGACAGCAAGGAGGGGAAACTACGAGCAGTACTTC
j_gene: TRBJ2-7; d_gene: TRBD1; abundance: .; v_gene: TRBV30; CDR3aa: CAWNTGDPPYEQYF; CDR3nt: TGTGCCTGGAATACAGGGGACCCTCCCTACGAGCAGTACTTC
j_gene: TRBJ2-3; d_gene: TRBD2; abundance: once; v_gene: TRBV2; CDR3aa: CATSMGLAVTDTQYF; CDR3nt: TGTGCCACCTCGATGGGACTAGCGGTCACAGATACGCAGTATTTT
j_gene: TRBJ1-1; d_gene: .; abundance: .; v_gene: TRBV5-1; CDR3aa: CASRPPGSLNTEAFF; CDR3nt: TGCGCCAGCAGGCCTCCCGGGAGTTTGAACACTGAAGCTTTCTTT
j_gene: TRBJ1-1; d_gene: TRBD1; abundance: few; v_gene: TRBV29-1; CDR3aa: CSAETGVVTEAFF; CDR3nt: TGCAGCGCCGAGACAGGGGTGGTCACTGAAGCTTTCTTT
j_gene: TRBJ2-5; d_gene: TRBD2; abundance: few; v_gene: TRBV2; CDR3aa: CASGLAGVQETQYF; CDR3nt: TGTGCCAGTGGGCTAGCGGGCGTCCAAGAGACCCAGTACTTC
j_gene: TRBJ1-6; d_gene: .; abundance: once; v_gene: TRBV7-8; CDR3aa: CASSLGPGINSPLHF; CDR3nt: TGTGCCAGCAGCTTAGGTCCAGGGATTAATTCACCCCTCCACTTT
j_gene: TRBJ1-1; d_gene: TRBD1; abundance: .; v_gene: TRBV19; CDR3aa: CASSMRDRGETFF; CDR3nt: TGTGCCAGTAGTATGAGGGACAGAGGAGAAACTTTCTTT
j_gene: TRBJ2-7; d_gene: TRBD2; abundance: .; v_gene: TRBV9; CDR3aa: CASSETSYAYEQYF; CDR3nt: TGTGCCAGCAGCGAGACTAGCTACGCCTACGAGCAGTACTTC
j_gene: TRBJ1-1; d_gene: .; abundance: .; v_gene: TRBV6-1; CDR3aa: CASIWTLGTEAFF; CDR3nt: TGTGCCAGCATCTGGACATTGGGCACTGAAGCTTTCTTT
j_gene: TRBJ1-1; d_gene: .; abundance: .; v_gene: TRBV19; CDR3aa: CASSARGGGFNTEAFF; CDR3nt: TGTGCCAGTAGTGCCCGTGGTGGGGGGTTTAACACTGAAGCTTTCTTT
j_gene: TRBJ1-5; d_gene: .; abundance: .; v_gene: TRBV18; CDR3aa: CASSPDSSFNSNQPQHF; CDR3nt: TGTGCCAGCTCACCGGACTCATCCTTCAATAGCAATCAGCCCCAGCATTTT
j_gene: TRBJ1-1; d_gene: .; abundance: .; v_gene: TRBV18; CDR3aa: CASSPLAAPTNTEAFF; CDR3nt: TGTGCCAGCTCACCATTAGCTGCGCCCACGAACACTGAAGCTTTCTTT
j_gene: TRBJ1-1; d_gene: .; abundance: .; v_gene: TRBV28; CDR3aa: CASSLLGGTEAFF; CDR3nt: TGTGCCAGCAGTTTACTTGGAGGTACTGAAGCTTTCTTT
j_gene: TRBJ1-1; d_gene: .; abundance: .; v_gene: TRBV5-1; CDR3aa: CASSLDSWGESTEAFF; CDR3nt: TGCGCCAGCAGCTTGGACAGTTGGGGGGAGAGCACTGAAGCTTTCTTT
j_gene: TRBJ2-2; d_gene: TRBD2; abundance: .; v_gene: TRBV5-1; CDR3aa: CASSLGASGGPTGELFF; CDR3nt: TGCGCCAGCAGCTTAGGCGCTAGCGGAGGGCCCACCGGGGAGCTGTTTTTT
j_gene: TRBJ1-5; d_gene: .; abundance: .; v_gene: TRBV29-1; CDR3aa: CSVRGQPQHF; CDR3nt: TGCAGCGTTAGGGGTCAGCCCCAGCATTTT
j_gene: TRBJ2-2; d_gene: TRBD2; abundance: few; v_gene: TRBV9; CDR3aa: CASSAGGVATGELFF; CDR3nt: TGTGCCAGCAGTGCGGGGGGGGTCGCCACCGGGGAGCTGTTTTTT
j_gene: TRBJ2-7; d_gene: TRBD1; abundance: .; v_gene: TRBV6-5; CDR3aa: CASSSPTGAYEQYF; CDR3nt: TGTGCCAGCAGTTCCCCGACAGGGGCCTACGAGCAGTACTTC
j_gene: TRBJ2-7; d_gene: .; abundance: .; v_gene: TRBV9; CDR3aa: CASSVYGDSYEQYF; CDR3nt: TGTGCCAGCAGCGTCTACGGGGACTCCTACGAGCAGTACTTC
j_gene: TRBJ2-7; d_gene: TRBD1; abundance: .; v_gene: TRBV10-3; CDR3aa: CAIREGQDISYEQYF; CDR3nt: TGTGCCATCAGGGAGGGACAGGATATCTCCTACGAGCAGTACTTC
j_gene: TRBJ2-2; d_gene: TRBD1; abundance: .; v_gene: TRBV11-2; CDR3aa: CASSPGQGVGGTGELFF; CDR3nt: TGTGCCAGCAGCCCGGGACAGGGGGTTGGTGGCACCGGGGAGCTGTTTTTT
j_gene: TRBJ2-7; d_gene: .; abundance: .; v_gene: TRBV28; CDR3aa: CASSSLGLGDVREQYF; CDR3nt: TGTGCCAGCAGTTCTCTGGGACTCGGGGATGTACGCGAGCAGTACTTC
j_gene: TRBJ1-2; d_gene: TRBD1; abundance: once; v_gene: TRBV5-1; CDR3aa: CASSIQGVDGYTF; CDR3nt: TGCGCCAGCAGCATACAGGGGGTGGATGGCTACACCTTC
j_gene: TRBJ2-3; d_gene: TRBD1; abundance: .; v_gene: TRBV19; CDR3aa: CASSMGQARSTDTQYF; CDR3nt: TGTGCCAGTAGTATGGGACAGGCACGTAGCACAGATACGCAGTATTTT
j_gene: TRBJ2-4; d_gene: TRBD1; abundance: .; v_gene: TRBV7-7; CDR3aa: CASRPSRDRGNIQYF; CDR3nt: TGTGCTAGCAGACCGTCCCGGGACAGGGGAAACATTCAGTACTTC
j_gene: TRBJ1-5; d_gene: TRBD1; abundance: .; v_gene: TRBV19; CDR3aa: CASSGTASNQPQHF; CDR3nt: TGTGCCAGTAGTGGGACAGCTAGCAATCAGCCCCAGCATTTT
j_gene: TRBJ2-1; d_gene: TRBD2; abundance: .; v_gene: TRBV7-9; CDR3aa: CASRGLAAYNEQFF; CDR3nt: TGTGCCAGCAGAGGACTAGCGGCATACAATGAGCAGTTCTTC